The 32 T cell receptor beta chains below were found in one sample sequenced in a study of cytomegalovirus exposure and HLA in healthy donors. The study ran its PCR with 60 Vbeta and 13 Jbeta primers. Clones were read by immunoSEQ multiplex PCR, and TCRdb kept only the in-frame ones, dropping some. The sample holds 75,000 to 95,000 clones. Specimen: PBMCs. The receptors were sampled from a woman aged 55-70 years in good health and CMV-seronegative.

The rearrangement joins TRBV7-8 to TRBJ2-3; 7 bases agree with TRBD2. CDR1 SGHVS and CDR2 FQNEAQ come from the germline V gene. There are 17 residues in the CDR3. V trimming: 5 bases; J trimming: 0 bases; junction bases outside the gene matches: 11. CDR3 nucleotide sequence: TGTGCCAGCAGCGAAGGATCTAGCGGATCTAGCACAGATACGCAGTATTTT. This gives the protein CASSEGSSGSSTDTQYF.

The gene calls are TRBV19 and TRBJ2-6, with D unresolved. Trimming removed 3 bases at V and 1 base at J, with 4 bases between. From germline, CDR1 is LNHDA and CDR2 SQIVND (reference sequence). CDR3 length equals 14 residues. CDR3 sequence: CASSILSGANVLTF. In DNA form, the CDR3 reads TGTGCCAGTAGTATCCTGTCTGGGGCCAACGTCCTGACTTTC. Full variable domain (rest looked up from reference TRBV19 and TRBJ2-6): DGGITQSPKYLFRKEGQNVTLSCEQNLNHDAMYWYRQDPGQGLRLIYYSQIVNDFQKGDIAEGYSVSREKKESFPLTVTSAQKNPTAFYLCASSILSGANVLTFGAGSRLTVL.

This chain joins TRBV19 and TRBJ1-5; 9 bases line up with TRBD1. V trimming: 4 bases; J trimming: 6 bases; junction bases outside the gene matches: 7. Per the germline V gene, CDR1 is LNHDA and CDR2 is SQIVND (reference sequence). The CDR3 loop spans 15 amino acids. The CDR3 here is CASSKTGGGGQPQHF. The CDR3 DNA reads TGTGCCAGTAGTAAAACAGGGGGCGGGGGTCAGCCCCAGCATTTT.

The chain is built from TRBV5-1 and TRBJ2-1; 10 bases map to TRBD1. The germline V gene has CDR1 SGHRS and CDR2 YFSETQ. With V trimmed by 0 bases and J by 7 bases, 7 bases remained unmatched. The length of the CDR3 is 16 residues. The CDR3 is CASSLVGGQGKNEQFF. The CDR3 nucleotides are TGCGCCAGCAGCTTGGTCGGGGGACAGGGGAAAAATGAGCAGTTCTTC.

V is TRBV5-1 and J is TRBJ2-7; 7 nucleotides line up with TRBD2. Germline V gives CDR1 SGHRS, CDR2 YFSETQ. This CDR3 is built from 15 residues. The V gene end was trimmed by 5 bases and the J gene end by 3 bases; junction bases not matched to a gene: 11. The CDR3 nucleotides read TGCGCCAGCAGGAGTTCACGCGGGAGCGTCTACGAGCAGTACTTC. This encodes CASRSSRGSVYEQYF.

The genes are TRBV2 and TRBJ2-7; unclear D gene. The CDR3 runs to 13 residues. Germline values: CDR1 SNHLY, CDR2 FYNNEI. Trimming pared 5 bases from V and 2 bases from J, leaving 10 bases between. The DNA for the CDR3 is TGTGCCAGCAGTCTCCAGGATACCTACGAGCAGTACTTC. It yields the protein CASSLQDTYEQYF.

The V and J genes are TRBV27 and TRBJ1-1, with a possible D match to TRBD1 (5 bases). V dropped 6 bases and J dropped 4 bases, with 12 bases sitting between them. Germline CDR1 and CDR2: MNHEY and SMNVEV (reference sequence). This CDR3 spans 13 amino acids. The CDR3 is CASSPQGSTEAFF. The CDR3 DNA reads TGTGCCAGCAGCCCTCAGGGATCCACTGAAGCTTTCTTT.

The chain carries TRBV5-1 and TRBJ2-2; D uncertain. This CDR3 is 14 amino acids long. Trimming took off 2 bases at V and 1 base at J, with 6 bases between the two ends. Germline CDR1 SGHRS, CDR2 YFSETQ. This CDR3 is CASSLDLNTGELFF. As DNA, the CDR3 is TGCGCCAGCAGCTTAGACTTGAACACCGGGGAGCTGTTTTTT.

This sequence joins TRBV4-3 and TRBJ2-5; D is uncertain. CDR1 is LGHNA and CDR2 is YSLEER in the germline V gene. This CDR3 is built from 14 residues. V was pared by 3 bases and J by 3 bases, with 11 bases between. This CDR3 reads CASSHGLTEETQYF. CDR3 DNA: TGCGCCAGCAGCCATGGGCTGACGGAAGAGACCCAGTACTTC.

The CDR3 coding sequence is TGTGCCAGCAAAAACCGACAGGGGAACTACGAGCAGTACTTC. It translates to CASKNRQGNYEQYF. V gene TRBV6-5 combines with J gene TRBJ2-7; 8 bases are a match to TRBD1. The trim removed 7 bases at V and 3 bases at J, leaving 8 bases unmatched. The CDR3 spans 14 residues. CDR1 and CDR2 from the germline V gene are MNHEY and SVGAGI.

The chain couples TRBV5-1 to TRBJ2-3, with D possibly matching TRBD2 (5 bases). The CDR3 consists of 15 residues. Germline-derived CDR1 and CDR2 are SGHRS and YFSETQ. The ends were cut back, 7 bases at V and 3 bases at J, with 18 bases in the middle. Here the CDR3 reads CASLVSGQGTDTQYF. The DNA for the CDR3 is TGCGCCAGCCTAGTCAGCGGTCAAGGGACAGATACGCAGTATTTT. The whole variable domain, remainder taken from reference TRBV5-1 and TRBJ2-3, is KAGVTQTPRYLIKTRGQQVTLSCSPISGHRSVSWYQQTPGQGLQFLFEYFSETQRNKGNFPGRFSGRQFSNSRSEMNVSTLELGDSALYLCASLVSGQGTDTQYFGPGTRLTVL.

The V gene is TRBV5-1, the J gene TRBJ2-1; 9 bases align to TRBD2. CDR1 and CDR2 (germline): SGHRS, YFSETQ. The CDR3 consists of 15 residues. Germline trimming cut 4 bases from V and 4 bases from J; bases unmatched to any gene: 6. CDR3 sequence (DNA): TGCGCCAGCAGCCTGCGACTAGCGGTTTACAATGAGCAGTTCTTC. Encoded protein: CASSLRLAVYNEQFF.

V usage is TRBV5-1 and J usage is TRBJ2-7; TRBD2 agrees at 8 bases. The CDR3 loop spans 14 amino acids. The V and J ends lost 4 bases and 7 bases, in that order; junction bases with no gene match: 10. Germline V CDR1 and CDR2: SGHRS, YFSETQ. DNA for the CDR3: TGCGCCAGCAGCACCGGACTAGCCGTGGGGGAGCAGTACTTC. It is translated as CASSTGLAVGEQYF.

The V gene is TRBV14, the J gene TRBJ2-3; 7 bases match TRBD2. Germline CDR1 is SGHDN and CDR2 is FVKESK. The CDR3 loop spans 16 amino acids. V shed 1 base, J shed 1 base, and the junction held 5 bases outside the gene matches. The CDR3 loop is CASSQAGTTRTDTQYF. CDR3 coding DNA: TGTGCCAGCAGCCAAGCCGGGACTACCCGCACAGATACGCAGTATTTT.

The chain couples TRBV4-3 to TRBJ1-6; TRBD1 might be the D (5 bases). The germline CDR1 and CDR2 sequences are LGHNA and YSLEER. The CDR3 length is 15 residues. V dropped 0 bases and J dropped 6 bases, with 9 bases sitting between them. The CDR3: CASSQDLDSNSPLHF. The CDR3 nucleotides read TGCGCCAGCAGCCAAGATCTTGACAGTAATTCACCCCTCCACTTT.

The gene calls are TRBV29-1 and TRBJ1-1; D might be TRBD1 (6 bases). The germline V and J ends were trimmed by 7 bases and 6 bases, with 15 bases remaining between them. The germline CDR1 and CDR2 sequences are SQVTM and ANQGSEA. The CDR3 loop spans 12 amino acids. CDR3 in DNA: TGCAGCGGAGACCCTAGGACAGCTGAAGCTTTCTTT. This encodes CSGDPRTAEAFF.

The chain has TRBV15 and TRBJ2-1, with 7 bases that match TRBD2. CDR3 size: 15 residues. Germline V lookup: CDR1 LNHNV, CDR2 YYDKDF (reference sequence). The junction had 10 bases not matched to a gene; V was cut back by 4 bases and J by 7 bases. DNA for the CDR3: TGTGCCACCAGCACGGGAGGCGGTGTGAGGAATGAGCAGTTCTTC. Protein product: CATSTGGGVRNEQFF.

The chain has TRBV5-4 and TRBJ1-5; 7 bases line up with TRBD1. Trimming at V came to 4 bases and at J to 5 bases, leaving 6 bases not matched to a gene. The CDR3 has 14 amino acids. CDR1 is SGHNT, CDR2 YYREEE, per germline (reference sequence). The CDR3 DNA reads as TGTGCCAGCAGCCTACAGGGGACCCATCAGCCCCAGCATTTT. It codes for CASSLQGTHQPQHF. Supplemented by reference TRBV5-4 and TRBJ1-5, the full variable domain reads ETGVTQSPTHLIKTRGQQVTLRCSSQSGHNTVSWYQQALGQGPQFIFQYYREEENGRGNFPPRFSGLQFPNYSSELNVNALELDDSALYLCASSLQGTHQPQHFGDGTRLSIL.

The chain combines TRBV28 with TRBJ1-2; D remains ambiguous. Per the germline V gene, CDR1 is MDHEN and CDR2 is SYDVKM. Trimming left V 5 bases short and J 2 bases short, with 6 bases between. The CDR3 contains 12 residues. CDR3 bases: TGTGCCAGCAGTGACGGGAACTATGGCTACACCTTC. Translation: CASSDGNYGYTF.

The chain joins TRBV28 to TRBJ2-7, with TRBD2 matching over 7 bases. The CDR3 consists of 15 residues. Per the germline V gene, CDR1 is MDHEN and CDR2 is SYDVKM. V shed 6 bases and J 3 bases; nucleotides not matched to a gene: 11. The CDR3 spells CASSHLADVNYEQYF. The CDR3 DNA reads as TGTGCCAGCAGCCACCTAGCGGATGTTAACTACGAGCAGTACTTC.

The chain combines TRBV6-5 with TRBJ2-5; 7 positions match TRBD1. V shed 0 bases and J 4 bases; nucleotides not matched to a gene: 5. The CDR3 covers 15 residues. CDR1 and CDR2 (germline): MNHEY, SVGAGI. CDR3 DNA sequence: TGTGCCAGCAGTTACTCGAAACAGGGGTCAGAGACCCAGTACTTC. It yields the protein CASSYSKQGSETQYF.

The chain uses TRBV5-4 and TRBJ2-2; TRBD1 matches at 8 bases. Germline CDR1 and CDR2: SGHNT and YYREEE (reference sequence). The CDR3 spans 16 residues. The V gene end was trimmed by 3 bases and the J gene end by 0 bases; junction bases not matched to a gene: 4. The DNA for the CDR3 is TGTGCCAGCAGCTCCCAACAGGGGGCGAACACCGGGGAGCTGTTTTTT. Amino acid sequence: CASSSQQGANTGELFF. Based on the CDR3 plus reference TRBV5-4 and TRBJ2-2, the full variable domain is ETGVTQSPTHLIKTRGQQVTLRCSSQSGHNTVSWYQQALGQGPQFIFQYYREEENGRGNFPPRFSGLQFPNYSSELNVNALELDDSALYLCASSSQQGANTGELFFGEGSRLTVL.

The rearrangement uses TRBV28 and TRBJ2-7; no clear D gene. Trimming shortened V by 0 bases and J by 3 bases, and 12 bases separated the two germline ends. Germline-derived CDR1 and CDR2 are MDHEN and SYDVKM. The CDR3 totals 15 residues. The CDR3 is CASSLWSQPGYEQYF. Here the CDR3 DNA reads TGTGCCAGCAGTTTATGGAGCCAGCCAGGCTACGAGCAGTACTTC.

The gene calls are TRBV6-5 and TRBJ1-1; D is uncertain. Germline CDR1 reads MNHEY; CDR2 reads SVGAGI. This CDR3 spans 14 amino acids. Trimming took 7 bases from V and 0 from J, leaving 12 bases between them. CDR3 region: CASILNHMNTEAFF. In DNA, the CDR3 is TGTGCCAGCATACTAAATCACATGAACACTGAAGCTTTCTTT.

This chain links TRBV5-1 with TRBJ1-4; 10 bases are a match to TRBD1. Germline V CDR1 and CDR2: SGHRS, YFSETQ. The CDR3 contains 15 residues. Germline trimming cut 5 bases from V and 7 bases from J; bases unmatched to any gene: 8. The CDR3 coding sequence is TGCGCCAGCAGTCTTAACCGGGACAGGGGTGAAAAACTGTTTTTT. Amino acid sequence: CASSLNRDRGEKLFF.

The chain has TRBV5-6 and TRBJ2-3, with a weak D call TRBD2 (6 bases). The CDR3 loop spans 16 amino acids. Germline-derived CDR1 and CDR2 are SGHDT and YYEEEE. With 0 bases removed from V and 0 bases from J, the gap between germline ends came to 11 bases. The CDR3 nucleotides read TGTGCCAGCAGCTTGGTGTTGAGCGGGAGCACAGATACGCAGTATTTT. Its translation: CASSLVLSGSTDTQYF. The full variable domain, in which reference TRBV5-6 and TRBJ2-3 provide the parts outside the CDR3, is DAGVTQSPTHLIKTRGQQVTLRCSPKSGHDTVSWYQQALGQGPQFIFQYYEEEERQRGNFPDRFSGHQFPNYSSELNVNALLLGDSALYLCASSLVLSGSTDTQYFGPGTRLTVL.

The chain has TRBV6-6 and TRBJ2-3; 8 positions agree with TRBD1. The V gene end was trimmed by 10 bases and the J gene end by 5 bases; junction bases not matched to a gene: 14. The germline gives CDR1 MNHNY, CDR2 SVGAGI (reference sequence). This CDR3 contains 15 residues. CDR3 region: CAILLTGGRGDTQYF. The CDR3 coding sequence is TGTGCCATCCTCCTTACAGGGGGAAGAGGAGATACGCAGTATTTT.

The rearrangement links TRBV21-1 to TRBJ1-2; the table names TRBD1, a call not compared with the DNA. TRBV21-1 is a pseudogene segment. The CDR3 is made up of 13 amino acids. The CDR3 reads CQTGTGTNYGYTF. CDR3 DNA sequence: TGTCAAACCGGGACAGGTACTAACTATGGCTACACCTTC.

The rearrangement joins TRBV9 to TRBJ2-3; 11 nucleotides align to TRBD2. CDR1 is SGDLS and CDR2 is YYNGEE in the germline V gene. With V trimmed by 3 bases and J by 0 bases, 6 bases remained unmatched. The CDR3 extends over 17 amino acids. The CDR3 bases are TGTGCCAGCAGCGCTCTTGGGACTAGCGGAAGCACAGATACGCAGTATTTT. It yields the protein CASSALGTSGSTDTQYF.

This sequence joins TRBV2 and TRBJ2-1, with TRBD2 matching 9 bases. This CDR3 has 15 residues. V was clipped by 5 bases and J by 4 bases; unmatched bases: 6. Germline CDR1 is SNHLY and CDR2 is FYNNEI. CDR3: CASSPTGLAYNEQFF. CDR3 coding DNA: TGTGCCAGCAGTCCAACGGGACTAGCTTACAATGAGCAGTTCTTC.

The V call is TRBV27, the J call TRBJ1-4; no clear D gene. V was clipped by 0 bases and J by 0 bases, with 5 bases between them. CDR1 and CDR2 from the germline V gene are MNHEY and SMNVEV (reference sequence). The CDR3 contains 15 residues. CDR3 amino acids: CASSLSATTNEKLFF. The CDR3 DNA sequence: TGTGCCAGCAGTTTATCGGCAACAACTAATGAAAAACTGTTTTTT. The whole variable domain, filled in from reference TRBV27 and TRBJ1-4, reads EAQVTQNPRYLITVTGKKLTVTCSQNMNHEYMSWYRQDPGLGLRQIYYSMNVEVTDKGDVPEGYKVSRKEKRNFPLILESPSPNQTSLYFCASSLSATTNEKLFFGSGTQLSVL.

The chain uses TRBV18 and TRBJ1-4, with 9 bases that match TRBD1. With 6 bases clipped from V and 0 bases from J, the junction kept 8 bases outside the gene matches. Germline loops: CDR1 KGHSH, CDR2 LQKENI. The CDR3 has 17 amino acids. The CDR3 is CASSPGTGFATNEKLFF. In DNA form, the CDR3 reads TGTGCCAGCTCCCCCGGGACAGGGTTTGCAACTAATGAAAAACTGTTTTTT.